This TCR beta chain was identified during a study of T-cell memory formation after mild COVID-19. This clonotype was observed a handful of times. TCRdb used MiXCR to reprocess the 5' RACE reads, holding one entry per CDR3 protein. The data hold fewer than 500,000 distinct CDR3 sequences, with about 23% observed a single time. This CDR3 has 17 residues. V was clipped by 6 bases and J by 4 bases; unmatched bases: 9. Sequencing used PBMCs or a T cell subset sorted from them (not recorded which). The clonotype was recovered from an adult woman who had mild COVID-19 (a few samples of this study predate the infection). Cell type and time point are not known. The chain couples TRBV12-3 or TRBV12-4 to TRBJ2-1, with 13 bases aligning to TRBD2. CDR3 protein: CASSGTSGALAYNEQFF. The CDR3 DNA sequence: TGTGCCAGCAGCGGGACTAGCGGGGCGTTGGCTTACAATGAGCAGTTCTTC.